This T cell receptor beta chain was obtained from a study of somatic mutations in cytotoxic T cells in rheumatoid arthritis (dated by TCRdb to the late 2010s). A note on the overall study: Before any treatment started and right after they were diagnosed, patients gave peripheral blood samples (approximately 33 ml EDTA). A FACSAria II or Sony SH800 was used to flow-sort some V beta antibody-stained T-cell populations at nearly 100% purity, and TCRB sequencing was also done on sorted V beta1+ cells. TCRB deep sequencing covered 50 to 75 patients with rheumatoid arthritis along with approximately 20 healthy controls. In newly diagnosed rheumatoid arthritis without treatment, the study examined if expanded CD8+ T-cell clones harbor somatic mutations, relying on TCRB deep sequencing to characterize clonality. The median ages of the patient and control groups were essentially identical.

On an AutoMACS, CD4+ and CD8+ cells were isolated via positive magnetic bead selection, and their purity was verified by flow cytometry. After a first flow cytometry screen using a TCR V beta antibody panel, clonal expansions were characterized through TCRB deep sequencing of sorted CD8+ fractions. Peripheral blood mononuclear cells were isolated by Ficoll-Paque PLUS density gradient separation. DNA from CD4-enriched, CD8-enriched or PBMC samples was extracted using Nucleospin Tissue or Tissue XS kits and then quantified on a Qubit 2.0 fluorometer. Of note for this clone: Its antigen target is currently unknown. Per-nucleotide qualities are absent, and no much larger clonotype sits a single base away.

Relative to germline, V is missing 0 bases and J is missing 2 bases, with 4 bases of the junction outside any gene match. CDR1 SGHTA and CDR2 FQGTGA are derived from the germline V gene. The CDR3 spans 18 residues, from the cysteine through the phenylalanine. Only the CDR3 part of the read is kept: 54 bases, read in frame from the first base. Study-wide findings and limitations: CD8+ clonality increased with age in patients (Spearman r of about 0.45) but not in healthy controls. The finding that TRBV07 was slightly underrepresented in patients was left unadjusted for multiple comparisons. In about an eighth of the 65 patients the largest CD8+ clone exceeded 20% of CD8+ cells, and several identical CD8+ TCRB sequences were shared between blood and synovial fluid. There was no significant difference in CD8+ T-cell clonality between rheumatoid arthritis patients and age-matched healthy controls. It was unknown which antigens the expanded CD8+ clones targeted, and their absence from virus-specific databases did not exclude viral specificity.

The immunoSEQ assay was applied to genomic DNA for TCRB CDR3 sequencing. The study's processing was this. Only a few patient CD8+ clones larger than 1% matched published virus-specific TCRB sequences when compared against them. Nothing other than productive TCRB rearrangements was included in the analyses. Defining a clone by its unique TCRB CDR3 sequence, the study calculated clonality as a productive clonality index derived from Shannon entropy. Repertoire overlap between two samples was calculated from the template counts of each clone relative to total templates per sample. V-gene usage measured by flow cytometry correlated with TCRB sequencing V-gene usage, with a Spearman r of roughly 0.55. Entries here come from immuneACCESS through TCRdb and include only in-frame sequences with V and J called. Some clones fail to appear in such tables; in the studies checked, an unresolved V gene covers under half of the shortfall, and the cause of the remainder is unknown. Clonal size and the V and J genes are those of that table, whereas D and trimming came from the DNA. For this sample there are a few thousand clones; about 82% appear just once. The top ten clonotypes cover 40% to 55% of the sample.

Specimen: CD8+ T cells sorted from blood. This sequence uses TRBV7-3 and TRBJ2-6, with 10 middle bases fitting TRBD1. The sequence came from a woman between 50 and 59 years old with rheumatoid arthritis. The nucleotide sequence is TGTGCCAGCAGCTTAACCCGACAGGGGGCCACTGGGGCCAACGTCCTGACTTTC. Its protein reads: CASSLTRQGATGANVLTF.